These T cell receptor beta chains were read from a single sample in a study of T cells after yellow fever vaccination. MiXCR, run by TCRdb on the 5' RACE reads, gives a single entry per CDR3 protein. The data hold 620,000 or so distinct CDR3 sequences, with about a sixth observed a single time. Material: PBMCs, obtained 5 days after the first yellow fever vaccination. The receptors come from a man younger than 35 who received the YFV17D yellow fever vaccine. Each CDR3 is given without its conserved first and last residue. The order of the fields is J gene, V gene, CDR3 protein.

TRBJ2-6 TRBV7-2 ASRSTGSGANVLT
TRBJ2-7 TRBV5-1 ASSLLWTGNYEQY
TRBJ1-1 TRBV10-3 AISEPPEAF
TRBJ2-2 TRBV27 ASNEQGGDTGELF
TRBJ1-1 TRBV6-5 ASSRRQGGRDTEAF
TRBJ2-2 TRBV5-1 ASSLVGTGELF
TRBJ2-3 TRBV18 ASSLVTLRTDTQY
TRBJ2-3 TRBV20-1 SAKRGGTDTQY
TRBJ1-2 TRBV4-2 ASSQVGGYT
TRBJ2-3 TRBV29-1 GWGNPTDTQY
TRBJ2-1 TRBV9 ASSATRGGPNEQF
TRBJ2-3 TRBV9 ASSGGGGYSTDTQY
TRBJ1-3 TRBV7-2 ASSPNQAGNTIY
TRBJ2-5 TRBV9 ASSPLRTEQETQY
TRBJ2-1 TRBV29-1 SVVLHRTNEQF
TRBJ2-1 TRBV28 ASSSTAGSSYNEQF
TRBJ1-1 TRBV5-5 ASSFSTNTEAF
TRBJ2-5 TRBV20-1 SAAAGGLETQY
TRBJ2-2 TRBV7-2 ASSSWGAGELF
TRBJ2-5 TRBV7-3 ASSRGHSAETQY
TRBJ2-6 TRBV15 ATSTHGAAGANVLT
TRBJ1-2 TRBV7-2 ASSPGQPNYGYT
TRBJ1-5 TRBV12-3/TRBV12-4 ASSWDRAQPQH
TRBJ1-2 TRBV2 ASNGVGGYT
TRBJ2-1 TRBV7-3 ASSLIGYRGSNNEQF
TRBJ2-1 TRBV7-8 ASSLERGGRNEQF
TRBJ1-1 TRBV9 ASSVNAYTEAF
TRBJ1-5 TRBV12-5 ASGFMWTQH
TRBJ1-1 TRBV6-2/TRBV6-3 ASSYRVNTEAF
TRBJ2-2 TRBV28 ASRLTGGYTGELF
TRBJ1-1 TRBV7-2 ASSPTDYTLEAF
TRBJ2-2 TRBV11-2 ASSLGVRGNTGELF
TRBJ2-5 TRBV5-6 ASSRDRGYLETQY
TRBJ2-7 TRBV11-2 ASSLGSYRSYEQY
TRBJ2-3 TRBV5-6 ASSLDRTSGGSDTQY
TRBJ2-5 TRBV5-1 ASSLGGQIQETQY
TRBJ1-5 TRBV5-1 ASSLAGLEQPQH
TRBJ2-3 TRBV11-2 ASSLVAGDTDTQY
TRBJ2-3 TRBV7-7 ASSLGTSRGQDTQY
TRBJ2-1 TRBV6-6 ASSNGGNEQF
TRBJ2-2 TRBV4-2 ASSQDAFSPTSGTNTGELF
TRBJ2-1 TRBV6-5 ASSYSLNPGYNEQF
TRBJ2-6 TRBV5-6 ASSVSGGGANVLT
TRBJ1-1 TRBV10-3 AISDRANTEAF
TRBJ1-5 TRBV15 ATSRGWSNQPQH
TRBJ2-5 TRBV5-1 ASSPRVGAIQETQY
TRBJ1-3 TRBV7-9 ASSLTLGSSGNTIY
TRBJ1-1 TRBV9 ASSVGQATEAF
TRBJ2-5 TRBV5-1 ASSLAAGDYQETQY
TRBJ2-3 TRBV27 ATGAHHADTQY
TRBJ2-2 TRBV6-1 ASTRDRPNTGELF
TRBJ1-5 TRBV6-4 ASSARGGSNQPQH
TRBJ1-1 TRBV4-2 ASSQDPAGRMNTEAF
TRBJ1-2 TRBV27 ASSQHRQDRVLYGYT
TRBJ2-1 TRBV12-3/TRBV12-4 ASSPKHNEQF